This T cell receptor (beta chain) comes out of a study of blood T cell repertoires in COVID-19. Study at large: The origin of the acute and convalescent COVID-19 samples was the United States, Italy and Spain. In each case, the material was cDNA or gDNA derived from T cells, B-cell-depleted T cells, or PBMCs.

This clone appeared a single time. Authors' processing steps: Estimates of nucleated cell counts were drawn from the amplification of reference gene primers. Profiling relied on immunoSEQ multiplex PCR, and the TCRdb table lists in-frame clones only, not all of them. V, J and clone size derive from that table, while D and trimming were established from the DNA sequence. Of 80,000 to 130,000 clones listed, approximately 91% are singletons. V lost 5 bases to trimming and J lost 1 base; unmatched junction nucleotides: 9. Germline lookup yields CDR1 SEHNR and CDR2 FQNEAQ (reference sequence). The CDR3 totals 17 residues.

The specimen sequenced was peripheral blood. This clonotype was obtained from a man aged 60-69 years with acute or convalescent COVID-19. This sequence joins TRBV7-9 and TRBJ2-2, with TRBD2 identical over 8 bases. In DNA, the CDR3 is TGTGCCAGCAGCCCCAGGGCGGGACTAGGGAACACCGGGGAGCTGTTTTTT. Protein product: CASSPRAGLGNTGELFF. The whole variable domain, filled in from reference TRBV7-9 and TRBJ2-2, reads DTGVSQNPRHKITKRGQNVTFRCDPISEHNRLYWYRQTLGQGPEFLTYFQNEAQLEKSRLLSDRFSAERPKGSFSTLEIQRTEQGDSAMYLCASSPRAGLGNTGELFFGEGSRLTVL.